This T cell receptor (beta chain) was sequenced in a study of human T cells and chemical hapten exposure. Study-level information: Per-sample TCR yield variability stemmed mainly from small pooled library volume differences.

CDR1 is LGHDT, CDR2 YNNKEL, per germline (reference sequence). The CDR3 is made up of 14 amino acids. The ends were cut back, 1 base at V and 8 bases at J, with 13 bases in the middle. Time point indicated: pre-sensitization, week 0. Treatment in this sample: therapeutic diphenylcyclopropenone sensitization with weekly scalp DPC. Unfractionated whole blood yielded the extracted total RNA. Separate cDNA molecules received unique molecular identifiers, which the library attached to them. TCRdb analysed the RACE reads with MiXCR anew, one entry per CDR3 protein. The sample includes roughly 56,000 distinct CDR3 sequences, 9.5% to 10% of them seen just once.

V is TRBV3-1 and J is TRBJ2-3; TRBD2 might be the D (5 bases). Specimen: whole blood, collected in connection with sensitization to the hapten diphenylcyclopropenone (DPC). The TCR sequence derives from a woman in her thirties with alopecia areata. Some clones in this sample may be carry-over from other donors' samples. DNA for the CDR3: TGTGCCAGCAGCCAAGTGGAATGGGCGGGTACGCAGTATTTT. Translated: CASSQVEWAGTQYF.